This is a list of T cell receptor beta chains from one sample in a study of glioma-infiltrating T cells. TCRdb analysed the multiplex PCR reads with MiXCR anew, one entry per CDR3 protein. The sample yields around 100,000 distinct CDR3 sequences, roughly 30% seen once. Material for sequencing was glioma tissue, nonneoplastic brain tissue, or PBMCs (not recorded which). Receptors originate from a human donor with low-grade glioma or glioblastoma, undergoing nonglioma brain surgery, or in good health (not recorded which). The CDR3 runs from the conserved cysteine through the conserved F or W. Fields, in order: V gene, D gene, J gene, clone size, CDR3 length, CDR3 DNA, CDR3 protein. A D gene is named only where the DNA matches it firmly. Part of the rows lack a size; the others show once, few, many or a class for expanded clones.

V gene: TRBV27; D gene: -; J gene: TRBJ2-7; clone size: many; CDR3 length: 15; CDR3 DNA: TGTGCCAGCAGTCCCCAGGCAGGGCTGGCCTACGAGCAGTACTTC; CDR3 protein: CASSPQAGLAYEQYF
V gene: TRBV4-3; D gene: -; J gene: TRBJ1-2; clone size: -; CDR3 length: 16; CDR3 DNA: TGCGCCAGCAGCCCCGGTGGGCTCTTGACTCTGCCGGGCTACACCTTC; CDR3 protein: CASSPGGLLTLPGYTF
V gene: TRBV15; D gene: -; J gene: TRBJ2-7; clone size: many; CDR3 length: 14; CDR3 DNA: TGTGCCACCAGCAGAGTTGGGTACACCTACGAGCAGTACTTC; CDR3 protein: CATSRVGYTYEQYF
V gene: TRBV28; D gene: -; J gene: TRBJ2-6; clone size: -; CDR3 length: 15; CDR3 DNA: TGTGCCAGCCAGACTACTCACTCTGGGGCCAACGTCCTGACTTTC; CDR3 protein: CASQTTHSGANVLTF
V gene: TRBV6-6; D gene: -; J gene: TRBJ1-1; clone size: many; CDR3 length: 15; CDR3 DNA: TGTGCCAGCAGTTACGGGGGCAACAGGGTTAGTGAAGCTTTCTTT; CDR3 protein: CASSYGGNRVSEAFF
V gene: TRBV28; D gene: TRBD1; J gene: TRBJ1-5; clone size: many; CDR3 length: 15; CDR3 DNA: TGTGCCAGCAGTATCCGACAGGGCTCATCCAGCCCCCAGCATTTT; CDR3 protein: CASSIRQGSSSPQHF
V gene: TRBV20-1; D gene: -; J gene: TRBJ2-7; clone size: many; CDR3 length: 12; CDR3 DNA: TGCAGTGCGAGCTCTCTTCTGGGGGAGCAGTACTTC; CDR3 protein: CSASSLLGEQYF
V gene: TRBV11-2; D gene: -; J gene: TRBJ1-1; clone size: -; CDR3 length: 13; CDR3 DNA: TGTGCCAGCAGCTTCGTTCCGAACACTGAAGCTTTCTTT; CDR3 protein: CASSFVPNTEAFF
V gene: TRBV6-6; D gene: TRBD1; J gene: TRBJ2-5; clone size: few; CDR3 length: 15; CDR3 DNA: TGTGCCAGCAGTTACCAGGGGGCGAGGCAAGAGACCCAGTACTTC; CDR3 protein: CASSYQGARQETQYF
V gene: TRBV3-1; D gene: -; J gene: TRBJ1-2; clone size: many; CDR3 length: 12; CDR3 DNA: TGTGCCAGCAGCCAAGAAAGAGTCGGCTACACCTTC; CDR3 protein: CASSQERVGYTF
V gene: TRBV7-6; D gene: -; J gene: TRBJ1-3; clone size: few; CDR3 length: 14; CDR3 DNA: TGTGCCAGCAGCTTAGCCAGGGCTGGAAACACCATATATTTT; CDR3 protein: CASSLARAGNTIYF
V gene: TRBV20-1; D gene: -; J gene: TRBJ1-2; clone size: many; CDR3 length: 11; CDR3 DNA: TGCAGTGCATGGGGGAACTATGGCTACACCTTC; CDR3 protein: CSAWGNYGYTF
V gene: TRBV18; D gene: TRBD1; J gene: TRBJ1-3; clone size: -; CDR3 length: 14; CDR3 DNA: TGTGCCAGCTCACCAACGACAGGGGGCTCCACCATATATTTT; CDR3 protein: CASSPTTGGSTIYF
V gene: TRBV27; D gene: -; J gene: TRBJ2-5; clone size: many; CDR3 length: 11; CDR3 DNA: TGTGCCAGCAGTTATTCCGGGACCCAGTACTTC; CDR3 protein: CASSYSGTQYF
V gene: TRBV7-9; D gene: -; J gene: TRBJ2-5; clone size: few; CDR3 length: 15; CDR3 DNA: TGTGCCAGCAGCTACCTCGGACAAGTCCTAGAGACCCAGTACTTC; CDR3 protein: CASSYLGQVLETQYF
V gene: TRBV11-1; D gene: -; J gene: TRBJ1-1; clone size: few; CDR3 length: 17; CDR3 DNA: TGTGCCAGCAGCTTGGTATGGGGTTCCAAACAGAAGCCTGAAGCTTTCTTT; CDR3 protein: CASSLVWGSKQKPEAFF
V gene: TRBV7-2; D gene: -; J gene: TRBJ1-1; clone size: many; CDR3 length: 14; CDR3 DNA: TGTGCCAGCAGCTTAGCAGGGACGGAGACTGAAGCTTTCTTT; CDR3 protein: CASSLAGTETEAFF
V gene: TRBV7-2; D gene: TRBD2; J gene: TRBJ2-3; clone size: -; CDR3 length: 18; CDR3 DNA: TGTGCCAGCAGCTTAGTTTTACGACCCGGGGGGGCCGGGGATACGCAGTATTTT; CDR3 protein: CASSLVLRPGGAGDTQYF
V gene: TRBV7-6; D gene: TRBD1; J gene: TRBJ2-6; clone size: -; CDR3 length: 17; CDR3 DNA: TGTGCCAGCAGCTCTCCCGGGACAGGGACTGGGGCCAACGTCATGACTTTC; CDR3 protein: CASSSPGTGTGANVMTF
V gene: TRBV10-3; D gene: -; J gene: TRBJ1-1; clone size: many; CDR3 length: 14; CDR3 DNA: TGTGCCATCAAGATTGGTGCGGTGAACACTGAAGCTTTCTTT; CDR3 protein: CAIKIGAVNTEAFF
V gene: TRBV2; D gene: -; J gene: TRBJ2-7; clone size: few; CDR3 length: 12; CDR3 DNA: TGTGCCAGCAGACAGAACTTCTACGAGCAGTACTTC; CDR3 protein: CASRQNFYEQYF
V gene: TRBV11-2; D gene: TRBD1; J gene: TRBJ1-2; clone size: few; CDR3 length: 16; CDR3 DNA: TGTGCCAGCAGAACTCCCGGGACAGCGAGGGACTATGGCTACACCTTC; CDR3 protein: CASRTPGTARDYGYTF
V gene: TRBV7-9; D gene: -; J gene: TRBJ2-6; clone size: many; CDR3 length: 14; CDR3 DNA: TGTGCCAGCAGCCGAAGCTCTGGGGCCAACGTCCTGACTTTC; CDR3 protein: CASSRSSGANVLTF
V gene: TRBV7-2; D gene: TRBD2; J gene: TRBJ2-3; clone size: many; CDR3 length: 16; CDR3 DNA: TGTGCCAGCAGCTTAGTGGGGACTAGCGGCACAGATACGCAGTATTTT; CDR3 protein: CASSLVGTSGTDTQYF
V gene: TRBV3-1; D gene: -; J gene: TRBJ2-1; clone size: many; CDR3 length: 17; CDR3 DNA: TGTGCCAGCAGCCAAGATCCTGGTCTTAGCTCCTACAATGAGCAGTTCTTC; CDR3 protein: CASSQDPGLSSYNEQFF
V gene: TRBV6-1; D gene: TRBD2; J gene: TRBJ2-5; clone size: many; CDR3 length: 16; CDR3 DNA: TGTGCCAGCAGTGAAAGGGGCGGGGGAGTCCAAGAGACCCAGTACTTC; CDR3 protein: CASSERGGGVQETQYF
V gene: TRBV7-9; D gene: -; J gene: TRBJ1-3; clone size: many; CDR3 length: 13; CDR3 DNA: TGTGCCAGCAGCTTAATTACTGGAAACACCATATATTTT; CDR3 protein: CASSLITGNTIYF
V gene: TRBV25-1; D gene: TRBD1; J gene: TRBJ1-3; clone size: -; CDR3 length: 15; CDR3 DNA: TGTGCCGGCAGTGAGGGACAGTTCTCTGGAAACACCATATATTTT; CDR3 protein: CAGSEGQFSGNTIYF
V gene: TRBV2; D gene: TRBD1; J gene: TRBJ2-7; clone size: many; CDR3 length: 15; CDR3 DNA: TGTGCCAGCAGTTCCTGGACAGGGGGCACCTACGAGCAGTACTTC; CDR3 protein: CASSSWTGGTYEQYF
V gene: TRBV27; D gene: -; J gene: TRBJ1-1; clone size: many; CDR3 length: 14; CDR3 DNA: TGTGCCAGCAGTTTCGTGGGGGCGGACACTGAAGCTTTCTTT; CDR3 protein: CASSFVGADTEAFF